The source of this T cell receptor (beta chain) is a study of tumor-infiltrating lymphocytes in oesophageal squamous cell carcinoma. This clonotype was picked up a small number of times. TCRdb passed the PCR reads through MiXCR, listing each CDR3 protein once. Of some 10,000 distinct CDR3 sequences listed, under 60% are singletons. The CDR3 is made up of 15 amino acids. V dropped 5 bases and J dropped 11; count of bases not matched to a gene: 15. CDR1 is SGHVS, CDR2 FQNEAQ, per germline. The chain carries TRBV7-8 and TRBJ2-3; 8 bases are shared with TRBD2. The receptor was isolated from a male donor with esophageal squamous cell carcinoma. The sequencing input was esophageal tumor tissue. The CDR3 sequence is CASSLSGGGAVMQYF. The DNA of the CDR3 is TGTGCCAGCAGCCTCTCCGGGGGGGGGGCGGTTATGCAGTATTTT.